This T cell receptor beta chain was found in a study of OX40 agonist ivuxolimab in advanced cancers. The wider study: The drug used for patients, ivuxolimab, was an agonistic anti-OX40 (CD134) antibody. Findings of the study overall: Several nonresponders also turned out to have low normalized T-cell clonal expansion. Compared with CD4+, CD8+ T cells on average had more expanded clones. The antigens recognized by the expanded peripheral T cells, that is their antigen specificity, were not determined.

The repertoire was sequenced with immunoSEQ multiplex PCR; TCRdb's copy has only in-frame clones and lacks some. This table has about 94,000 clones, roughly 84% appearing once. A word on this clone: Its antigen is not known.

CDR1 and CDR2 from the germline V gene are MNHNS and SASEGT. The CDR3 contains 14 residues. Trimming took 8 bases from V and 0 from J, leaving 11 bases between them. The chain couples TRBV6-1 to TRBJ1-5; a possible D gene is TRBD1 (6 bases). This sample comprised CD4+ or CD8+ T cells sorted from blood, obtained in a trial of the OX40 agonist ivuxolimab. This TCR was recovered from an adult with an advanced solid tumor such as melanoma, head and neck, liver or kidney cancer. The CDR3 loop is CASFRQDSNQPQHF. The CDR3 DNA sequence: TGTGCCAGCTTTCGACAGGATAGCAATCAGCCCCAGCATTTT.